These T cell receptor beta chains were read from a single sample in a study of cytomegalovirus exposure and HLA in healthy donors. The protocol was immunoSEQ multiplex PCR, while the TCRdb copy is restricted to in-frame clones and leaves out a portion. This sample has about 170,000 clones, with around 78% found just once. The sample was PBMCs. The receptors shown here come from a woman in her thirties in good health and CMV-seropositive. Each CDR3 is given with its conserved first and last residue. The order of the fields is CDR3 protein, clone size, V gene, J gene. Size tells how often a clone was seen (once, few, many) or the class of an expanded clone, and some rows leave it out.

CDR3: CAWSGGGGSPLHF
size: .
V: TRBV30
J: TRBJ1-6

CDR3: CAWSRLLPGSYEQYF
size: .
V: TRBV30
J: TRBJ2-7

CDR3: CASSLGPGGTQYF
size: .
V: TRBV7-2
J: TRBJ2-3

CDR3: CASSLDSTYEQYF
size: few
V: TRBV7-2
J: TRBJ2-7

CDR3: CASSEHRVIRINYGYTF
size: .
V: TRBV6-1
J: TRBJ1-2

CDR3: CASSLSMRDTQYF
size: few
V: TRBV27
J: TRBJ2-3

CDR3: CASSEDSEAFF
size: .
V: TRBV10-1
J: TRBJ1-1

CDR3: CASRPTGNFYGYTF
size: .
V: TRBV4-1
J: TRBJ1-2

CDR3: CSARKPDTQYF
size: .
V: TRBV20-1
J: TRBJ2-3

CDR3: CAWSGTGRTEAFF
size: .
V: TRBV30
J: TRBJ1-1

CDR3: CASSQQGNTEAFF
size: .
V: TRBV6-5
J: TRBJ1-1

CDR3: CASSYSSGGNEQYF
size: few
V: TRBV6-5
J: TRBJ2-7

CDR3: CAWSVSFNNEQFF
size: .
V: TRBV30
J: TRBJ2-1

CDR3: CSVSGAYGYTF
size: .
V: TRBV29-1
J: TRBJ1-2

CDR3: CASSFPYRGETQYF
size: .
V: TRBV7-9
J: TRBJ2-5

CDR3: CASSTSGAHQETQYF
size: few
V: TRBV19
J: TRBJ2-5

CDR3: CATSRDLGVAYEQYF
size: .
V: TRBV15
J: TRBJ2-7

CDR3: CASSVEATGGRGYTF
size: .
V: TRBV19
J: TRBJ1-2

CDR3: CASSVDQAKTQYF
size: .
V: TRBV9
J: TRBJ2-5

CDR3: CAWRFGQGAINGYTF
size: .
V: TRBV30
J: TRBJ1-2

CDR3: CASSPAGQGYTF
size: .
V: TRBV7-9
J: TRBJ1-2

CDR3: CASSFFGTGREQYF
size: .
V: TRBV7-2
J: TRBJ2-7

CDR3: CASSDLGLAGGDFTGELFF
size: .
V: TRBV6-1
J: TRBJ2-2

CDR3: CASSEILRVNNEQFF
size: .
V: TRBV6-1
J: TRBJ2-1

CDR3: CASSEAAPRTAHSGANVLTF
size: .
V: TRBV2
J: TRBJ2-6

CDR3: CASSLGGASSYNEQFF
size: medium-sized
V: TRBV5-4
J: TRBJ2-1

CDR3: CASSQDSAGQRHYNEQFF
size: few
V: TRBV4-2
J: TRBJ2-1

CDR3: CAISELSQDQPQHF
size: .
V: TRBV10-3
J: TRBJ1-5

CDR3: CASQGVYGYTF
size: once
V: TRBV6-5
J: TRBJ1-2

CDR3: CASSAQGTENSPLHF
size: few
V: TRBV7-2
J: TRBJ1-6

CDR3: CASSFWQNEKLFF
size: .
V: TRBV27
J: TRBJ1-4

CDR3: CASSLGRGGSYEQYF
size: .
V: TRBV5-6
J: TRBJ2-7

CDR3: CASSFSGTMRENTF
size: .
V: TRBV5-1
J: TRBJ1-2

CDR3: CASSPDRGQGYTF
size: .
V: TRBV19
J: TRBJ1-2

CDR3: CASSLRTSGRARYNEQFF
size: .
V: TRBV5-1
J: TRBJ2-1

CDR3: CASRPWDSSGETQYF
size: .
V: TRBV4-1
J: TRBJ2-5

CDR3: CASSFQAHNSPLHF
size: .
V: TRBV27
J: TRBJ1-6

CDR3: CASSILGASTDTQYF
size: .
V: TRBV19
J: TRBJ2-3

CDR3: CASSLDRVSNTIYF
size: .
V: TRBV5-6
J: TRBJ1-3

CDR3: CASSLDGIGEKLFF
size: .
V: TRBV11-2
J: TRBJ1-4

CDR3: CASSPFPAGLTSGANVLTF
size: once
V: TRBV18
J: TRBJ2-6

CDR3: CASSQVVNLAKNIQYF
size: .
V: TRBV4-3
J: TRBJ2-4

CDR3: CASSSRGGYEQYF
size: .
V: TRBV13
J: TRBJ2-7

CDR3: CASSKERGLYEQYF
size: .
V: TRBV19
J: TRBJ2-7

CDR3: CASSPQRGMNTEAFF
size: .
V: TRBV5-4
J: TRBJ1-1

CDR3: CASSWAGGPEDTQYF
size: once
V: TRBV5-1
J: TRBJ2-3

CDR3: CASIHYEGTEAFF
size: .
V: TRBV28
J: TRBJ1-1

CDR3: CASSPWQSYNEQFF
size: .
V: TRBV5-5
J: TRBJ2-1

CDR3: CASSFATDRGGSPLHF
size: .
V: TRBV5-1
J: TRBJ1-6

CDR3: CASRPLQGLPTSDEQYF
size: .
V: TRBV28
J: TRBJ2-7

CDR3: CASSQGVEDYGYTF
size: .
V: TRBV4-3
J: TRBJ1-2

CDR3: CASSIVWTGDSPLHF
size: .
V: TRBV19
J: TRBJ1-6

CDR3: CAWSRDPSGEKLFF
size: .
V: TRBV30
J: TRBJ1-4

CDR3: CASSLVTGGNGYTF
size: .
V: TRBV7-2
J: TRBJ1-2

CDR3: CASSLRGTGSNEKLFF
size: .
V: TRBV5-1
J: TRBJ1-4